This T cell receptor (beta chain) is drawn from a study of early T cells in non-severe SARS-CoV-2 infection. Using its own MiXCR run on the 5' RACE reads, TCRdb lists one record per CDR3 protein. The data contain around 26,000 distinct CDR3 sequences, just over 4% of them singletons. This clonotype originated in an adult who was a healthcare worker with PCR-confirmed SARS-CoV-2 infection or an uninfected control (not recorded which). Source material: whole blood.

CDR3 residues: CASSLGLGDTGELFF. CDR3 bases: TGTGCCAGCAGCTTAGGGTTGGGCGACACCGGGGAGCTGTTTTTT. The V and J genes are TRBV7-6 and TRBJ2-2, with no clear D. Germline loops: CDR1 SGHVS, CDR2 FNYEAQ. Trimming shortened V by 1 base and J by 3 bases, and 9 bases separated the two germline ends. There are 15 residues in the CDR3.